This T cell receptor beta chain was profiled in a study of blood T cell repertoires in COVID-19. Clones were sequenced by immunoSEQ multiplex PCR, and TCRdb holds only the in-frame ones, with some missing. The table has roughly 500,000 clones, 88% seen once. Trimming stripped 2 bases from V and 3 bases from J, with 14 bases between. Per the germline V gene, CDR1 is SGHTA and CDR2 is FQGNSA. The CDR3 consists of 15 residues. This clone was recorded once. The material sequenced was PBMCs or T cells enriched from blood (not recorded which). J is TRBJ2-7 and V is TRBV7-2; D possibly corresponds to TRBD2 (5 bases). The source is a woman aged 35 to 49 who had recovered from COVID-19. DNA for the CDR3: TGTGCCAGCAGCTTAACTACCCTTGGAGGCTACGAGCAGTACTTC. It is translated as CASSLTTLGGYEQYF.